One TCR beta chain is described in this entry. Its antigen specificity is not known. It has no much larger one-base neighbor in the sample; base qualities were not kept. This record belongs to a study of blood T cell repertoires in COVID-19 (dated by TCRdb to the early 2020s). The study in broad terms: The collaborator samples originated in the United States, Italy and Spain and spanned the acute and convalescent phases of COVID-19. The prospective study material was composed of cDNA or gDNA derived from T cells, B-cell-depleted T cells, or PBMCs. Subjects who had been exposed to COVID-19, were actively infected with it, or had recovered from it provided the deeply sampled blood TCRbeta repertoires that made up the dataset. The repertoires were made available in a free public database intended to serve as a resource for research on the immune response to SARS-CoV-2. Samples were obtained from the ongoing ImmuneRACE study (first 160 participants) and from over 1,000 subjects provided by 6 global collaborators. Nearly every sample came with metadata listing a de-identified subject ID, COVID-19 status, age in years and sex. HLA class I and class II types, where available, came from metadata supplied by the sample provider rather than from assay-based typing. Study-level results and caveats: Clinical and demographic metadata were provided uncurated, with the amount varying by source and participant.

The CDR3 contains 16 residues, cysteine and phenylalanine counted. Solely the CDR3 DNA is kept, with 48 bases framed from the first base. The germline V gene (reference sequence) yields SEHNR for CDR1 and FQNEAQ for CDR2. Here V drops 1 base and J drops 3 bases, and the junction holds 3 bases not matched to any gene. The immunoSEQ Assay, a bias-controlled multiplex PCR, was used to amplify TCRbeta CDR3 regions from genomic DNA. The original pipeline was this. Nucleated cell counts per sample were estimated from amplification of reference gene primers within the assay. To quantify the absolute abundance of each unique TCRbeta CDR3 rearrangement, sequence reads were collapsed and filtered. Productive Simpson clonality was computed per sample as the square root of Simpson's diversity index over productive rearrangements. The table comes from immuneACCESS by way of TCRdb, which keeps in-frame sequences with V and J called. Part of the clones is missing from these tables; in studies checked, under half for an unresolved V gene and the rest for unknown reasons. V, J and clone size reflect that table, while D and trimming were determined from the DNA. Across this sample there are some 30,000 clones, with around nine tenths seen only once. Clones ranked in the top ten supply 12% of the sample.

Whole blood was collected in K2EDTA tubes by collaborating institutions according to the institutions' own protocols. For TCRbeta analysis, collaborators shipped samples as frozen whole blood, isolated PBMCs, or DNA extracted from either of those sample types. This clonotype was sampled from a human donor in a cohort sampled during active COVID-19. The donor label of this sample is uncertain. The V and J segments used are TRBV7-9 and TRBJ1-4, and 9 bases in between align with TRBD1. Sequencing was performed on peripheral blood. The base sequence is TGTGCCAGCAGCTTAGGGGACAGGGTCTCTAATGAAAAACTGTTTTTT. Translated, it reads CASSLGDRVSNEKLFF.